This TCR beta chain appears in the sequencing data of a study of tumor-infiltrating lymphocytes in primary liver carcinoma (dated by TCRdb to 2017 to 2019). For the wider study: Hepatocellular carcinoma (four) or combined HCC and intrahepatic cholangiocarcinoma (one) was present in the five patients, who were three men and two women aged 30 to 69 years. The five patients had tumors of stage T1-T3 N0M0, with maximum diameters ranging from about 4.2 to 10 cm. Roughly 3.5 to 8 million productive TCRbeta reads were obtained per sample, and no significant difference in read depth was found between tissue types. The study combined TCRbeta repertoire sequencing, expression microarrays and whole-exome sequencing across five regions of each liver tumor, with adjacent normal tissue and blood. A total of 35 or so specimens from 5 patients, comprising approximately 25 tumor regions, 5 adjacent noncancerous liver tissues and 5 peripheral blood samples, were covered by TCRbeta repertoire sequencing. To link TCRbeta repertoire diversity with the local molecular phenotype, the approximately 23 tumor region samples were profiled using Agilent mRNA microarrays. Reproducibility between technical replicate repertoires was high, with correlation coefficients above 0.98 and mean shared-clone rates roughly 0.87.

A word on this clonotype: What this receptor recognizes is not known. One end of the junction varies from germline; a read error may be responsible.

CDR1 SQVTM and CDR2 ANQGSEA are derived from the germline V gene. The CDR3, cysteine through phenylalanine, is 14 amino acids long. CDR3 DNA only is kept here, 42 bases in frame from base 1. Starting from about 500 ng total RNA, TCRbeta-specific cDNA was produced by reverse transcription with a constant-region primer and ProtoScript II reverse transcriptase. Three nested multiplex PCR rounds, following a slightly modified ARM-PCR procedure, were used to build the TCRbeta libraries. Each of the first two PCR rounds ran for around 10 cycles using multiplex TRBV1-TRBV30 forward primers together with a Cbeta reverse primer. A final 25-cycle PCR with Deep VentR polymerase added sample barcodes and Illumina adapters. Before sequencing, amplicons of 200-500 bp were gel-purified using a QIAquick gel extraction kit. An Illumina HiSeq 2500 was used to sequence the TCRbeta amplicons, generating 250-bp paired-end reads. On the study's bioinformatics: Trimmomatic v0.33 was used to quality-trim the reads, and FLASH v1.2.11 was used to merge paired reads so that full CDR3 sequences could be recovered. V, D and J germline segments were assigned to the rearranged TCRbeta sequences using MiGEC v1.2.1b. Clonotype statistics and Shannon-Wiener diversity indices were calculated with VDJtools v1.0.0. Except for diversity analysis, only the 250 most abundant clonotypes of each sample were used in subsequent analyses to reduce sampling bias. The public reads were reprocessed in TCRdb via fastp at Q25 and MiXCR, keeping in-frame beta chains. Here each entry gathers all rows of one CDR3 protein and keeps the most common genes and DNA. The V and J calls come from TCRdb's annotation, not from the publication. In this sample the table shows tens of thousands of distinct CDR3 sequences, approximately 72% of which occur a single time. The ten largest clones take up roughly 21% of the sample.

Total RNA and DNA were co-extracted from around 18-30 mg of bulk tissue with the AllPrep DNA/RNA mini kit, without cell sorting. Roughly five patients with histopathologically diagnosed primary liver carcinoma underwent surgical resection in China between late 2015 and 2016. At the time of sampling, the patients had chronic HBV infection and had not received any treatment. Five spatially separated regions were sampled per tumor: superior, inferior, left-lateral and right-lateral poles, plus the tumor centre. Histology showed that every tumor sample contained more than 85% viable tumor cells. Fresh tumor and adjacent tissue pieces were bisected; one half was stored in RNAlater at -80°C, the other sent for histology. Broader findings and caveats from the paper: Only about 7-25% of top clones were found in all five regions of a tumor, suggesting spatial heterogeneity of tumor-infiltrating T cells. Because only the TCR beta chain was sequenced and unpaired alpha chains were not captured, true repertoire diversity is likely underestimated. Comparison of CD4+ and CD8+ T cell repertoires was precluded by the use of bulk unsorted samples. A significantly larger repertoire fraction was made up by the top 250 clones in tumors than in blood (p = 0.039). Pairs of tumor regions showed greater repertoire overlap (mean about 35%) than tumor-adjacent pairs (about 17%) or tumor-blood pairs (approximately 15%), which is consistent with antigen-driven expansion. With just five or six patients in the study, the authors point out that the findings should be validated in a larger study.

The origin of this receptor is a man aged 35 to 55 with primary liver carcinoma and hepatitis B virus infection. The material sequenced was liver tumor tissue from sampling region 1. What the cell subset or site label conveys for this sample: tumor region T1, superior pole. The chain was built from TRBV29-1 and TRBJ1-2; a weak D assignment points to TRBD1 (6 bases agree). This receptor carries the CDR3 CSDRPSGQTYGHTF. The nucleotide sequence is given as TGCAGCGACCGCCCATCGGGACAAACATATGGCCACACCTTC.